One sample yielded the 17 T cell receptor beta chains listed below, sequenced in a study of Graves' ophthalmopathy and Graves' hyperthyroidism (dated by TCRdb to the late 2010s). The sequencing machine was an Illumina HiSeq 2000. TCR beta CDR3 regions were amplified from RNA transcripts for repertoire sequencing. The first round was an RT-PCR using HTBI primers with the Qiagen OneStep RT-PCR kit, and this first round was followed by a second-round multiplex PCR, then size selection and purification. TCRdb trimmed the raw reads at Q25, called clones with MiXCR and kept productive beta chains. Identical CDR3 proteins give one entry, which carries the most common genes and DNA. The sample profile shows some 750,000 distinct CDR3 sequences; approximately 40% of them were found once. The top ten constitute 44% of the sample. What was sequenced was peripheral blood. All receptors derive from an adult man with Graves' ophthalmopathy.

This clonotype was detected only a few times. The chain links TRBV25-1 to TRBJ1-3; tentatively, D is TRBD1 (5 bases). The V gene's germline CDR1 is MGHDK and CDR2 SYGVNS. The CDR3 sequence is 16 residues long. V lost 8 bases to trimming and J lost 0 bases, with 17 bases between them. This CDR3 reads CASVEDLRDSGNTIYF. The CDR3 DNA is TGTGCCAGCGTTGAAGATCTCAGGGACTCTGGAAACACCATATATTTT.

J is TRBJ2-7 and V is TRBV11-2; either TRBD1 or TRBD2 may fit D (5 bases each). This CDR3 is built from 15 residues. V lost 1 base, J lost 6 bases, and 16 bases lay in between. Germline CDR1 and CDR2: SGHAT and FQNNGV. The CDR3 here is CASSLAFGASVEQYF. The DNA of the CDR3 is TGTGCCAGCAGCTTAGCGTTCGGGGCATCCGTCGAGCAGTACTTC.

In this sample, this clonotype turned up a few times. For the CDR3, the DNA is TGTGCCAGCAGGGACAGGGGGAGGCAGCCCCAGCATTTT. It codes for CASRDRGRQPQHF. V is TRBV25-1 and J is TRBJ1-5, with TRBD1 matching over 10 bases. Germline V gene lookup returns CDR1 MGHDK and CDR2 SYGVNS. With 6 bases clipped from V and 7 bases from J, the junction kept 3 bases outside the gene matches. The CDR3 is 13 amino acids.

The chain uses TRBV25-1 and TRBJ1-5; D is undetermined. V was cut by 8 bases and J by 10 bases, with 6 bases left in between. The CDR3 is 9 amino acids. The germline CDR1 and CDR2 sequences are MGHDK and SYGVNS. As DNA, the CDR3 is TGTGCCAGCGGGAACCCCCAGCATTTT. Translation gives CASGNPQHF.

Concerning this clonotype: Mismatch with germline at one junction end may stem from a read error. The CDR3 DNA reads TGTGCCAGCAGCAAGTGGGGGTTC. It yields the protein CASSKWGF. The chain links TRBV7-2 to TRBJ1-2; the D gene is possibly TRBD1 (5 bases). CDR3 length: 8 amino acids. Germline loops: CDR1 SGHTA, CDR2 FQGNSA.

In its sample, this clonotype was seen a few times. This sequence joins TRBV2 and TRBJ1-2; tentatively, D is TRBD1 (5 bases). Trimming took off 7 bases at V and 5 bases at J, with 14 bases between the two ends. The germline gives CDR1 SNHLY, CDR2 FYNNEI. CDR3 size: 13 residues. CDR3 protein: CASTPGTGYGYTF. The CDR3 nucleotides are TGTGCCAGCACACCGGGGACGGGTTATGGCTACACCTTC.

V gene TRBV5-1 combines with J gene TRBJ1-1; TRBD1 might be the D (6 bases). In germline, CDR1 is SGHRS, CDR2 YFSETQ. The CDR3 sequence is 15 residues long. V was pared by 4 bases and J by 1 base, with 14 bases between. CDR3 amino acids: CASSRSGGGNTEAFF. The CDR3 DNA is TGCGCCAGCAGCCGCTCGGGGGGCGGGAACACTGAAGCTTTCTTT.

This clonotype was seen a few times. V usage is TRBV12-3 or TRBV12-4 and J usage is TRBJ1-5; weak D call: TRBD1 (6 bases). The CDR3 totals 15 residues. Trimming pared 6 bases from V and 3 bases from J, leaving 15 bases between. In DNA, the CDR3 is TGTGCCAGCAGCCCTTCCGGACAGCACAATCAGCCCCAGCATTTT. Protein sequence: CASSPSGQHNQPQHF.

This rearrangement joins TRBV2 to TRBJ1-2, with 10 bases lining up with TRBD1. From germline, CDR1 is SNHLY and CDR2 FYNNEI. V shed 4 bases, J shed 5 bases, and the junction held 13 bases outside the gene matches. The CDR3 is made up of 17 amino acids. The DNA of the CDR3 is TGTGCCAGCAGTGTTGCGGCGGCTCGGACAGGGGGGTATGGCTACACCTTC. Residues: CASSVAAARTGGYGYTF.

The chain employs TRBV25-1 and TRBJ1-6, with a possible D match to TRBD1 (5 bases). With 7 bases removed from V and 6 bases from J, the gap between germline ends came to 13 bases. Per germline, CDR1 MGHDK and CDR2 SYGVNS. The CDR3 is 14 amino acids. CDR3 nucleotide sequence: TGTGCCAGCACTCCGGCTGGGGGTAATTCACCCCTCCACTTT. Encoded protein: CASTPAGGNSPLHF.

V gene TRBV7-9 combines with J gene TRBJ1-5; no reliable D call. Germline V gives CDR1 SEHNR, CDR2 FQNEAQ (reference sequence). V lost 6 bases and J 3 bases, leaving 12 bases between the germline ends. CDR3 size: 14 residues. The CDR3 coding sequence is TGTGCCAGCAGTGTGGAGGCCTTCAATCAGCCCCAGCATTTT. Translation gives CASSVEAFNQPQHF.

This clonotype has only a few counts. The gene calls are TRBV7-3 and TRBJ2-3; D gene uncertain. The germline V and J ends were trimmed by 3 bases and 6 bases, with 7 bases remaining between them. The CDR3 covers 12 residues. The V gene's germline CDR1 is SGHTA and CDR2 FQGTGA. The CDR3 protein is CASSFSGDTQYF. The CDR3 DNA sequence: TGTGCCAGCAGCTTTAGTGGGGATACGCAGTATTTT.

Only a few counts were recorded for this clonotype. J is TRBJ2-7 and V is TRBV12-3 or TRBV12-4, with D perhaps assigned TRBD1 or TRBD2 (5 bases each). CDR3 length: 15 amino acids. V lost 0 bases and J 2 bases, leaving 11 bases between the germline ends. CDR3 coding DNA: TGTGCCAGCAGTTTAGCAGGGGAGCGGACCTACGAGCAGTACTTC. Encoded protein: CASSLAGERTYEQYF.

This clonotype was counted only a few times. The rearrangement uses TRBV7-9 and TRBJ2-7, with 7 bases matching TRBD1. Germline values: CDR1 SEHNR, CDR2 FQNEAQ (reference sequence). The CDR3 is 15 residues long. The ends lost 5 bases at V and 4 bases at J; junction bases unmatched: 11. Here the CDR3 reads CASSAGTAIEYEQYF. In DNA, the CDR3 is TGTGCCAGCAGCGCTGGGACAGCCATAGAGTACGAGCAGTACTTC.

The chain combines TRBV20-1 with TRBJ1-2; D not resolved. This CDR3 has 14 amino acids. CDR1 DFQATT and CDR2 SNEGSKA come from the germline V gene (reference sequence). V was clipped by 4 bases and J by 0 bases, with 12 bases between them. The CDR3 DNA sequence: TGCAGTGCTATACCCCAGTTAGCTAACTATGGCTACACCTTC. As protein: CSAIPQLANYGYTF.

The V and J genes are TRBV5-5 and TRBJ2-7; possibly TRBD1 for D (6 bases). Germline CDR1 SGHKS, CDR2 YYEKEE (reference sequence). The CDR3 loop spans 15 amino acids. V dropped 4 bases and J dropped 4 bases, with 18 bases sitting between them. The CDR3 region is CASSQDGTRGYEQYF. The CDR3 DNA reads as TGTGCCAGCAGCCAAGACGGGACAAGGGGGTACGAGCAGTACTTC. Full variable domain (outside the CDR3, taken from reference TRBV5-5 and TRBJ2-7): DAGVTQSPTHLIKTRGQQVTLRCSPISGHKSVSWYQQVLGQGPQFIFQYYEKEERGRGNFPDRFSARQFPNYSSELNVNALLLGDSALYLCASSQDGTRGYEQYFGPGTRLTVT.

The rearrangement uses TRBV25-1 and TRBJ2-2; tentative D call: TRBD2 (5 bases). Trimming pared 6 bases from V and 5 bases from J, leaving 16 bases between. Germline V gene lookup returns CDR1 MGHDK and CDR2 SYGVNS. The CDR3 spans 15 residues. CDR3 nucleotide sequence: TGTGCCAGCAGCTTGAATACGGGGATGACCGGGGAGCTGTTTTTT. This encodes CASSLNTGMTGELFF.